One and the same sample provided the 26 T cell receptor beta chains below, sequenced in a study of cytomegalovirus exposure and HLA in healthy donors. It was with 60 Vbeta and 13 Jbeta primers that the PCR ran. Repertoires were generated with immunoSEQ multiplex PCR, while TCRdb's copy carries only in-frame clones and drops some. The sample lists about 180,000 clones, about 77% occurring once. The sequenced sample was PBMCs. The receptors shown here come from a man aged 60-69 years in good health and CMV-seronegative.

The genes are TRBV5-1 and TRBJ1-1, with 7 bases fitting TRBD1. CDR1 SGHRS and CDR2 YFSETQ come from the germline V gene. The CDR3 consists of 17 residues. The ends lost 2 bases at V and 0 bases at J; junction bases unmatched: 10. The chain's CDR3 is CASSLIPGQIMNTEAFF. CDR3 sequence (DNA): TGCGCCAGCAGCTTAATTCCGGGACAGATCATGAACACTGAAGCTTTCTTT.

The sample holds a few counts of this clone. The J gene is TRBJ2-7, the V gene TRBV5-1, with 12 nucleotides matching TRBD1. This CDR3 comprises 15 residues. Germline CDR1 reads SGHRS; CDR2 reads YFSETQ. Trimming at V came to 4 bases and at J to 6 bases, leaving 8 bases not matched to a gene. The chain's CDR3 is CASSDTGTGGREQYF. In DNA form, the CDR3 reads TGCGCCAGCAGCGATACCGGGACAGGGGGCCGCGAGCAGTACTTC. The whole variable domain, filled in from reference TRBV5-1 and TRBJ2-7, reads KAGVTQTPRYLIKTRGQQVTLSCSPISGHRSVSWYQQTPGQGLQFLFEYFSETQRNKGNFPGRFSGRQFSNSRSEMNVSTLELGDSALYLCASSDTGTGGREQYFGPGTRLTVT.

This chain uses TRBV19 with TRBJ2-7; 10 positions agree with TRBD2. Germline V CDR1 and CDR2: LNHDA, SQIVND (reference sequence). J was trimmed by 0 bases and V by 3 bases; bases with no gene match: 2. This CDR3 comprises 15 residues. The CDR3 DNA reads TGTGCCAGTAGTATCGGACTAGCGGCCTCCTACGAGCAGTACTTC. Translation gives CASSIGLAASYEQYF.

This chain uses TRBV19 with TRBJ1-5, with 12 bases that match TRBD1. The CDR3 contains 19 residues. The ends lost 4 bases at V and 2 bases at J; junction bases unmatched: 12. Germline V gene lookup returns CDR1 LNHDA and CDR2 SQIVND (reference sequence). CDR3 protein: CASSNPRDRGLFGNQPQHF. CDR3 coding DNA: TGTGCCAGTAGTAATCCCCGGGACAGGGGGCTTTTCGGCAATCAGCCCCAGCATTTT.

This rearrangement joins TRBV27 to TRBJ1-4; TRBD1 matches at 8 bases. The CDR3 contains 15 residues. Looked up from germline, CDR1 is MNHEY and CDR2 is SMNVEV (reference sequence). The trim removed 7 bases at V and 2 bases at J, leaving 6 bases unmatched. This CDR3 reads CASTPRTGTNEKLFF. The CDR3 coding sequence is TGTGCCAGCACCCCCCGGACAGGGACTAATGAAAAACTGTTTTTT.

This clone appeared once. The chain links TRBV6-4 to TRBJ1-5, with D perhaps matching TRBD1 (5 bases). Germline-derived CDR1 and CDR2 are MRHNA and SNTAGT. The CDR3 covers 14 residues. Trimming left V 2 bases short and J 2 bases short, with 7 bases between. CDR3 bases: TGTGCCAGCAGTGACGGAGGGGGCAATCAGCCCCAGCATTTT. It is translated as CASSDGGGNQPQHF.

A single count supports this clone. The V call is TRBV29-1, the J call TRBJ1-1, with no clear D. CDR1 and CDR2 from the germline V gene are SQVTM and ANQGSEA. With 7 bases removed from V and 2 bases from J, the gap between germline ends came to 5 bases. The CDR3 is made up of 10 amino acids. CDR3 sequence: CSAFNTEAFF. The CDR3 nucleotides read TGCAGCGCCTTCAACACTGAAGCTTTCTTT. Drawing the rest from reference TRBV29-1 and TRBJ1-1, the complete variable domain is SAVISQKPSRDICQRGTSLTIQCQVDSQVTMMFWYRQQPGQSLTLIATANQGSEATYESGFVIDKFPISRPNLTFSTLTVSNMSPEDSSIYLCSAFNTEAFFGQGTRLTVV.

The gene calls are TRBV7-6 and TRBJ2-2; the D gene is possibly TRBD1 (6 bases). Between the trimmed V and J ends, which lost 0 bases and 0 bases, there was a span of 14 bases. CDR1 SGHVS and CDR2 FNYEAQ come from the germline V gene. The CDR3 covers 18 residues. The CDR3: CASSLARPGATNTGELFF. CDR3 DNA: TGTGCCAGCAGCTTAGCTAGGCCAGGGGCTACGAACACCGGGGAGCTGTTTTTT.

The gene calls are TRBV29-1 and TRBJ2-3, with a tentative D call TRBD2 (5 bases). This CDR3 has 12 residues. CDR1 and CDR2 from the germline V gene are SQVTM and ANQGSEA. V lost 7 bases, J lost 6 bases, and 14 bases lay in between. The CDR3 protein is CSARTSQDTQYF. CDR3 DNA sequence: TGCAGCGCCAGGACTTCTCAGGATACGCAGTATTTT.

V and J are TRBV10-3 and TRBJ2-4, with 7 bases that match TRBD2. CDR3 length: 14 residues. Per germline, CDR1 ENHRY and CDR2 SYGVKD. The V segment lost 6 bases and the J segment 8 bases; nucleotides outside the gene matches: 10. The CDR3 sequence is CAIRDPMGGDIQYF. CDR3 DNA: TGTGCCATCAGAGACCCTATGGGGGGGGACATTCAGTACTTC.

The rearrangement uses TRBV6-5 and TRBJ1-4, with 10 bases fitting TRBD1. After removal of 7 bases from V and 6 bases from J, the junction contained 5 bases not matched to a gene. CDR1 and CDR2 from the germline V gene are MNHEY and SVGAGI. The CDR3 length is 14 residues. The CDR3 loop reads CASIRDRGYEKLFF. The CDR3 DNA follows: TGTGCCAGCATAAGGGACAGGGGTTATGAAAAACTGTTTTTT.

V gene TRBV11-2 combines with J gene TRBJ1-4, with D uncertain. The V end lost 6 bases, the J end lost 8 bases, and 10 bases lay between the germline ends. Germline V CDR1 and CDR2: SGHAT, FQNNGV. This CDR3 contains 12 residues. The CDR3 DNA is TGTGCCAGCAGTAATAGTGAGGAAAAACTGTTTTTT. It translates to CASSNSEEKLFF.

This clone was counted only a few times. The CDR3 region is CASSLTQRENNEQFF. Here the CDR3 DNA reads TGTGCCAGCAGCTTAACTCAGCGAGAGAACAATGAGCAGTTCTTC. The V and J genes are TRBV7-9 and TRBJ2-1; D gene unclear. CDR1 SEHNR and CDR2 FQNEAQ come from the germline V gene (reference sequence). CDR3 length: 15 amino acids. V was trimmed by 2 bases and J by 5 bases, leaving 13 bases between them.

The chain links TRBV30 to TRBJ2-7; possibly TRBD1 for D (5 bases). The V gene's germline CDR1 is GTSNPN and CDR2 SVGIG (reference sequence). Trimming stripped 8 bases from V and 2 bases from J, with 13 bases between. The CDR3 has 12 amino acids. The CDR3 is CAAKQGTYEQYF. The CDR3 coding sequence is TGTGCCGCAAAGCAGGGTACCTACGAGCAGTACTTC.

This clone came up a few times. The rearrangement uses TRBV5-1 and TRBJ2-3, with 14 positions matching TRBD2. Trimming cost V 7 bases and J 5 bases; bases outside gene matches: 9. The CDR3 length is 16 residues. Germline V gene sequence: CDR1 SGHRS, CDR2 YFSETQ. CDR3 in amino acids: CASRTGLAGVGDTQYF. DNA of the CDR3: TGCGCCAGCCGAACGGGACTAGCGGGGGTGGGAGATACGCAGTATTTT.

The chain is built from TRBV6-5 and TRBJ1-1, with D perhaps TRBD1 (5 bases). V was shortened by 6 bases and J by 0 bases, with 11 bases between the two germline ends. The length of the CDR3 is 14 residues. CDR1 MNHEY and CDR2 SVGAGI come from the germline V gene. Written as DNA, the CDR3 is TGTGCCAGCAGGGCAGACAGAATGAACACTGAAGCTTTCTTT. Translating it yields CASRADRMNTEAFF.

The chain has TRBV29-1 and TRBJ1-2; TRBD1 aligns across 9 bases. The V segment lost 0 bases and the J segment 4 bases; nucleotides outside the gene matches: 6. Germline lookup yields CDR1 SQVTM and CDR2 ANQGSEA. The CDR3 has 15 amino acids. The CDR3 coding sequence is TGCAGCGTTGAAGATCGGGGGACAGGGTTCTATGGCTACACCTTC. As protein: CSVEDRGTGFYGYTF.

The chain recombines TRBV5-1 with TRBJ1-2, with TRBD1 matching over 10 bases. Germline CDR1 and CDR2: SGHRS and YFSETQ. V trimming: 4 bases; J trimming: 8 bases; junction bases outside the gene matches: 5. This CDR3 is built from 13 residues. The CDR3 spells CASSPGTGEGYTF. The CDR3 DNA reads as TGCGCCAGCAGCCCTGGGACAGGGGAAGGCTACACCTTC.

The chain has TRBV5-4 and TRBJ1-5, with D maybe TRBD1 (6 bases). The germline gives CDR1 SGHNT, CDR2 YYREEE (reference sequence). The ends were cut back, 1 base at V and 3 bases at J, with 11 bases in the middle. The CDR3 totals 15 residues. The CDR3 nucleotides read TGTGCCAGCAGCTTGTACGCAGGGGACAATCAGCCCCAGCATTTT. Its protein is CASSLYAGDNQPQHF.

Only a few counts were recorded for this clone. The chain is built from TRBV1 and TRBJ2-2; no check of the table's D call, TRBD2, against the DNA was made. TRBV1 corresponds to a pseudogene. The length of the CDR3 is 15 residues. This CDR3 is CTSSQGGGCTGELFF. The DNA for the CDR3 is TGCACCAGCAGCCAAGGGGGGGGCTGCACCGGGGAGCTGTTTTTT.

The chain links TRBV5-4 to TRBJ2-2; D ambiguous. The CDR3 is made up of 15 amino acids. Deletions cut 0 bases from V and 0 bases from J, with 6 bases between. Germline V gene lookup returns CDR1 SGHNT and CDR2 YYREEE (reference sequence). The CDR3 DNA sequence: TGTGCCAGCAGCTTGGACGGAGCGAACACCGGGGAGCTGTTTTTT. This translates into CASSLDGANTGELFF.

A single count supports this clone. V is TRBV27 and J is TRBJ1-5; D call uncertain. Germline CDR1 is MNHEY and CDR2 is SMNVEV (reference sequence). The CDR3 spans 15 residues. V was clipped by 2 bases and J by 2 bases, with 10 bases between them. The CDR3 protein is CASSLGAIGNQPQHF. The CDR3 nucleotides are TGTGCCAGCAGTTTAGGTGCCATAGGCAATCAGCCCCAGCATTTT.

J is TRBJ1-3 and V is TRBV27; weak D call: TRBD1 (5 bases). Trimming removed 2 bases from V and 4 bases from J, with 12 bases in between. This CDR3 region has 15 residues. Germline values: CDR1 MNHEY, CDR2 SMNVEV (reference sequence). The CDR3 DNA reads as TGTGCCAGCAGTTTAACAGGTTGGATGGGAAACACCATATATTTT. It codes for CASSLTGWMGNTIYF.

The CDR3 here is CASSPSLGPLTYEQYF. For the CDR3, the DNA is TGTGCCAGCAGCCCCTCACTGGGGCCATTAACCTACGAGCAGTACTTC. The chain uses TRBV7-2 and TRBJ2-7; possible D gene TRBD1, 5 bases. Germline lookup yields CDR1 SGHTA and CDR2 FQGNSA. The CDR3 loop spans 16 amino acids. Trimming took off 5 bases at V and 2 bases at J, with 19 bases between the two ends.

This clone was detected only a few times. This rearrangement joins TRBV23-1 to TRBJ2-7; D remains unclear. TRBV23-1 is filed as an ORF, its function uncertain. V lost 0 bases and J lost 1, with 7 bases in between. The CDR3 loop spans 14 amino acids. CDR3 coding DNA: TGCGCCAGCAGTCAATCGTTGCTATCCTACGAGCAGTACTTC. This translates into CASSQSLLSYEQYF.

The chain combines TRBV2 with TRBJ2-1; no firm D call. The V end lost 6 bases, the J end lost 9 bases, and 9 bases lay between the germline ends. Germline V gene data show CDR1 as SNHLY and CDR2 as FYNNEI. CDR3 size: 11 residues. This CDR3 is CASRETGEQFF. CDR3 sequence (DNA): TGTGCCAGCAGGGAGACGGGTGAGCAGTTCTTC.